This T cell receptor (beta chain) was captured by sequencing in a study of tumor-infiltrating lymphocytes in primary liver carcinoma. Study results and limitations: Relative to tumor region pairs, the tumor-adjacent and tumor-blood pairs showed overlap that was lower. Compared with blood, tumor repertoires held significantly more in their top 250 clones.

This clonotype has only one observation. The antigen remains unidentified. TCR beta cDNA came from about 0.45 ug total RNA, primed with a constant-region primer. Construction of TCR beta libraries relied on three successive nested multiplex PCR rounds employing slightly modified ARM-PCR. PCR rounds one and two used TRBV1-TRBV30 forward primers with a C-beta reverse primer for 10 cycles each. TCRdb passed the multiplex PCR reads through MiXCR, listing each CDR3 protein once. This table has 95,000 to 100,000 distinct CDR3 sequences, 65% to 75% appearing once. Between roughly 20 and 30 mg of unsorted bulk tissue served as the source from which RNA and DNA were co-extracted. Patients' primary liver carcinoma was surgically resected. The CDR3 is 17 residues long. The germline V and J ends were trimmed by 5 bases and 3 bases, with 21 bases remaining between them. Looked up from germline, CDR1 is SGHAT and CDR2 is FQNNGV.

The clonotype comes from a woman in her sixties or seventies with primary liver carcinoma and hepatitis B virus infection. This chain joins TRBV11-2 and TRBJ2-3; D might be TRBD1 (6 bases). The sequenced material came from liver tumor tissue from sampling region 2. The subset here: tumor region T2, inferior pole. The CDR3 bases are TGTGCCAGCAGCCCGCCCCCCAGGGGCAAAAGAACAGATACGCAGTATTTT. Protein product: CASSPPPRGKRTDTQYF.